The T cell receptor beta chain described here comes from a study of blood T cell repertoires in COVID-19. Across the study: The United States, Italy and Spain supplied acute and convalescent COVID-19 samples. The analysed material was cDNA or gDNA that came from T cells, B-cell-depleted T cells, or PBMCs.

Original handling: Amplified reference gene primers provided the basis for estimating nucleated cell counts. The method was immunoSEQ multiplex PCR; TCRdb's version includes in-frame clones alone and lacks a portion of them. From that table come the V and J calls and clone size; the DNA was used to work out D and trimming. This table holds some 230,000 clones, roughly 80% found once. CDR3 size: 16 residues. V gave up 4 bases and J gave up 0 bases, with 14 bases separating them. CDR1 and CDR2 from the germline V gene are LGHDT and YNNKEL (reference sequence). This chain joins TRBV3-1 (or the pseudogene TRBV3-2) and TRBJ2-3, with a weak D call TRBD1 (5 bases). The sequence was obtained from a woman in her 50s with acute or convalescent COVID-19. Sequencing was performed on peripheral blood. The CDR3 protein is CASSPQDTYSTDTQYF. CDR3 sequence (DNA): TGTGCCAGCAGCCCACAGGACACCTACAGCACAGATACGCAGTATTTT.